This T cell receptor beta chain was identified in a study of beta chain features in type 1 diabetes. Study findings and constraints: A pattern of fewer insertions and more deletions at VDJ junctions was seen in type 1 diabetes patients. It was among patients, rather than healthy donors, that naive, central memory and Treg TCRB repertoires appeared more similar. TCRB CDR3 length was moderately but significantly reduced in all four CD4+ subsets of Type 1 diabetes patients.

The CDR3 contains 15 residues. V lost 7 bases, J lost 7 bases, and 14 bases stayed unmatched. From germline, CDR1 is SQVTM and CDR2 ANQGSEA. The whole isolated RNA underwent reverse transcription, so sequencing captured expressed TCRB transcripts. The data were produced by immunoSEQ multiplex PCR, yet TCRdb's version contains in-frame clones alone and is incomplete. Of around 180,000 clones in the sample, almost 8% are singletons; the top ten hold 0.5%. Of note for this clone: Its target is unknown.

The clonotype comes from a man between 18 and 29 years old with type 1 diabetes. Sequencing input: central memory CD4+ T cells from blood. The chain links TRBV29-1 to TRBJ2-3; 10 bases map to TRBD2. The CDR3 loop is CSGAGTSEGIYTQYF. CDR3 DNA: TGCAGCGGTGCTGGGACTAGCGAGGGGATTTATACGCAGTATTTT.